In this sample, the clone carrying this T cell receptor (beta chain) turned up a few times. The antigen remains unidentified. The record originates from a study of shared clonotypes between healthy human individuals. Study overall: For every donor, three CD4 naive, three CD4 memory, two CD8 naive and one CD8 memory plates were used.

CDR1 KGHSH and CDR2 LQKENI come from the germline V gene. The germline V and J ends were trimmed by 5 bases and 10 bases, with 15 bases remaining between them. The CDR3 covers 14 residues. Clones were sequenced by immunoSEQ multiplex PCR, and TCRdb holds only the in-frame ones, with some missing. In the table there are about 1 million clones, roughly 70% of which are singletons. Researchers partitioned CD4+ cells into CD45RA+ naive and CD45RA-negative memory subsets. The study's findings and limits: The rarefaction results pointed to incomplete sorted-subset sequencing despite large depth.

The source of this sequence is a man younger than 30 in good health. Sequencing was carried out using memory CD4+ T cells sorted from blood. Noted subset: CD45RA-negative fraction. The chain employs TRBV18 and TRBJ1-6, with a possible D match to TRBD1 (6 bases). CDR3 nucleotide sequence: TGTGCCAGCTCAGCGGACAGTCGGCGGTCACCCCTCCACTTT. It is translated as CASSADSRRSPLHF.